The 27 T cell receptor beta chains given below trace back to one sample, sequenced in a study of blood T cell repertoires in COVID-19. Profiling relied on immunoSEQ multiplex PCR, and the TCRdb table lists in-frame clones only, not all of them. Among around 200,000 clones listed, roughly nine tenths were seen once. What was sequenced was PBMCs or T cells enriched from blood (not recorded which). These receptors all stem from a woman aged 50 to 60 in a cohort exposed to, infected with or recovered from COVID-19 (not recorded which).

Only one count was recorded for this clone. The chain recombines TRBV28 with TRBJ1-1; possible D gene TRBD1, 5 bases. Trimming cost V 1 base and J 5 bases, with 8 bases left between them. The CDR3 spans 13 residues. Germline V lookup: CDR1 MDHEN, CDR2 SYDVKM. The CDR3 spells CASSLSEGTEAFF. The CDR3 nucleotides read TGTGCCAGCAGTTTATCGGAGGGGACTGAAGCTTTCTTT.

J is TRBJ1-5 and V is TRBV12-3 or TRBV12-4; 7 positions match TRBD1. The V segment lost 8 bases and the J segment 5 bases; nucleotides outside the gene matches: 6. This CDR3 spans 13 amino acids. The CDR3 nucleotides read TGTGCCAGCCAACAGGGGCCTCATCAGCCCCAGCATTTT. Amino acid sequence: CASQQGPHQPQHF.

V is TRBV9 and J is TRBJ2-2, with unresolved D. The CDR3 contains 14 residues. Trimming cost V 1 base and J 6 bases, with 10 bases left between them. Germline V gene data show CDR1 as SGDLS and CDR2 as YYNGEE. CDR3 amino acids: CASSVLLSAGELFF. CDR3 coding DNA: TGTGCCAGCAGCGTACTCCTATCGGCCGGGGAGCTGTTTTTT.

As concerns this clone: Relative to the germline gene, one junction end is altered; a read error may explain this. V and J are TRBV6-6 and TRBJ1-2, with D unresolved. The CDR3 is 12 residues long. Per germline, CDR1 MNHNY and CDR2 SVGAGI (reference sequence). The CDR3 spells CASSPHVLLPSF. The CDR3 region has the DNA TGTGCCAGCAGCCCCCATGTACTGTTGCCAAGCTTC.

This clone was observed once. Its ends do not fully match the called genes, so a read error is possible. This chain connects TRBV3-1 (or the pseudogene TRBV3-2) to TRBJ1-5, with TRBD1 matching over 7 bases. The CDR3 extends over 18 amino acids. Looked up from germline, CDR1 is LGHDT and CDR2 is YNNKEL (reference sequence). CDR3 region: CASSQGFPVDRVNQPQHF. The CDR3 DNA reads TGTGCCAGCAGTCAAGGCTTCCCAGTCGACAGGGTGAATCAGCCCCAGCATTTT.

The chain carries TRBV5-5 and TRBJ2-7; D perhaps matches TRBD2 (6 bases). CDR3 length equals 14 residues. Germline V gives CDR1 SGHKS, CDR2 YYEKEE (reference sequence). V dropped 3 bases and J dropped 6 bases, with 16 bases sitting between them. In nucleotides, the CDR3 is TGTGCCAGCAGCTCCTGGGGCGGGGTGGGCGAGCAGTACTTC. Amino acid sequence: CASSSWGGVGEQYF.

V gene TRBV2 combines with J gene TRBJ2-2, with D possibly matching TRBD1 (6 bases). This CDR3 contains 14 residues. The germline V and J ends were trimmed by 0 bases and 6 bases, with 8 bases remaining between them. From germline, CDR1 is SNHLY and CDR2 FYNNEI. The CDR3 nucleotides are TGTGCCAGCAGTGAAGCGGGGGCTCCCGGGGAGCTGTTTTTT. Amino acid sequence: CASSEAGAPGELFF.

J is TRBJ2-5 and V is TRBV4-2; 7 bases are a match to TRBD1. Germline V gene data show CDR1 as LGHNA and CDR2 as YNFKEQ. The CDR3 length is 14 residues. Germline trimming cut 1 base from V and 2 bases from J; bases unmatched to any gene: 1. The CDR3 protein is CASSQATGQETQYF. The CDR3 bases are TGTGCCAGCAGCCAAGCGACAGGGCAAGAGACCCAGTACTTC.

The J gene is TRBJ1-2, the V gene TRBV7-2; D gene ambiguous. The CDR3 covers 13 residues. Deletions cut 2 bases from V and 8 bases from J, with 12 bases between. The V gene's germline CDR1 is SGHTA and CDR2 FQGNSA. The CDR3 reads CASSLFASGGYTF. As DNA, the CDR3 is TGTGCCAGCAGCTTATTTGCCTCGGGAGGCTACACCTTC. The full variable domain, completed using reference TRBV7-2 and TRBJ1-2, is GAGVSQSPSNKVTEKGKDVELRCDPISGHTALYWYRQSLGQGLEFLIYFQGNSAPDKSGLPSDRFSAERTGGSVSTLTIQRTQQEDSAVYLCASSLFASGGYTFGSGTRLTVV.

The chain has TRBV6-1 and TRBJ2-1, with D perhaps TRBD1 (6 bases). The CDR3 has 15 residues. V shed 1 base and J shed 4 bases, with 11 bases lying between them. The germline V gene encodes CDR1 MNHNS and CDR2 SASEGT. The CDR3, as DNA: TGTGCCAGCAGTGAAGAATGGACAGATTACAATGAGCAGTTCTTC. Its protein is CASSEEWTDYNEQFF.

DNA of the CDR3: TGCGCCAGCAGCCAAGCGGGTAACTCTGGAAACACCATATATTTT. Its translation: CASSQAGNSGNTIYF. The chain joins TRBV4-3 to TRBJ1-3; the D is unclear. Trimming removed 1 base from V and 0 bases from J, with 7 bases in between. Per the germline V gene, CDR1 is LGHNA and CDR2 is YSLEER. The CDR3 sequence is 15 residues long.

The genes are TRBV27 and TRBJ1-2; TRBD1 agrees at 9 bases. This CDR3 has 13 amino acids. Germline values: CDR1 MNHEY, CDR2 SMNVEV (reference sequence). With 5 bases clipped from V and 8 bases from J, the junction kept 6 bases outside the gene matches. CDR3 amino acids: CASSITGGGGYTF. The CDR3 nucleotides are TGTGCCAGCAGTATTACAGGGGGCGGAGGCTACACCTTC.

This clone was observed a few times. The chain employs TRBV4-3 and TRBJ1-1; D gene uncertain. This CDR3 has 14 amino acids. Germline V gives CDR1 LGHNA, CDR2 YSLEER. The V end lost 4 bases, the J end lost 5 bases, and 14 bases lay between the germline ends. The CDR3 DNA is TGCGCCAGCAGCCCAAAACCTACGAATACTGAAGCTTTCTTT. This translates into CASSPKPTNTEAFF.

The chain is built from TRBV10-2 and TRBJ2-3; the D gene is possibly TRBD1 (6 bases). Deletions cut 4 bases from V and 6 bases from J, with 14 bases between. Germline V gives CDR1 WSHSY, CDR2 SAAADI. This CDR3 comprises 14 residues. The CDR3 sequence is CASSANRDHDTQYF. CDR3 sequence (DNA): TGCGCCAGCAGTGCGAACAGGGACCACGATACGCAGTATTTT.

The chain recombines TRBV19 with TRBJ1-5; 10 bases match TRBD1. This CDR3 region has 16 residues. With V trimmed by 7 bases and J by 6 bases, 12 bases remained unmatched. Germline loops: CDR1 LNHDA, CDR2 SQIVND (reference sequence). The CDR3 region has the DNA TGTGCCAGTAACCGTAAGACAGGGGGCAGGGGTCAGCCCCAGCATTTT. Translation: CASNRKTGGRGQPQHF.

The sample holds a few counts of this clone. This chain uses TRBV4-3 with TRBJ2-3; D call uncertain. The germline gives CDR1 LGHNA, CDR2 YSLEER. The germline V and J ends were trimmed by 3 bases and 4 bases, with 5 bases remaining between them. The CDR3 extends over 12 amino acids. CDR3: CASSHPSDTQYF. The DNA for the CDR3 is TGCGCCAGCAGCCACCCTTCAGATACGCAGTATTTT.

The V call is TRBV18, the J call TRBJ1-5; TRBD1 matches 8 bases. CDR3 length equals 16 residues. With V trimmed by 3 bases and J by 2 bases, 6 bases remained unmatched. Per germline, CDR1 KGHSH and CDR2 LQKENI. The CDR3 DNA reads as TGTGCCAGCTCACCCCGGACAGGGCCTGGCAATCAGCCCCAGCATTTT. Protein product: CASSPRTGPGNQPQHF. Filled out from reference TRBV18 and TRBJ1-5, the complete variable domain reads NAGVMQNPRHLVRRRGQEARLRCSPMKGHSHVYWYRQLPEEGLKFMVYLQKENIIDESGMPKERFSAEFPKEGPSILRIQQVVRGDSAAYFCASSPRTGPGNQPQHFGDGTRLSIL.

The chain joins TRBV4-3 to TRBJ2-5, with 8 bases fitting TRBD1. The CDR3 sequence is 14 residues long. The V gene's germline CDR1 is LGHNA and CDR2 YSLEER. V dropped 0 bases and J dropped 7; count of bases not matched to a gene: 4. The CDR3 coding sequence is TGCGCCAGCAGCCAAGACGGACAGGGAGGGACCCAGTACTTC. It translates to CASSQDGQGGTQYF.

The chain combines TRBV14 with TRBJ2-3; 13 bases align to TRBD2. The germline CDR1 and CDR2 sequences are SGHDN and FVKESK. There are 18 residues in the CDR3. V was clipped by 0 bases and J by 6 bases; unmatched bases: 9. As DNA, the CDR3 is TGTGCCAGCAGCCAAGAAAGCCGACTAGCGGGGGGTTTTGATACGCAGTATTTT. Amino acid sequence: CASSQESRLAGGFDTQYF.

CDR3 nucleotides: TGTGCCAGCAGTATCCGGGACAGGCCCTACGAGCAGTACTTC. It codes for CASSIRDRPYEQYF. The chain links TRBV6-6 to TRBJ2-7; 8 nucleotides agree with TRBD1. The length of the CDR3 is 14 residues. Germline V gene sequence: CDR1 MNHNY, CDR2 SVGAGI (reference sequence). Trimming cost V 5 bases and J 2 bases; bases outside gene matches: 5.

This chain joins TRBV7-3 and TRBJ2-6; a possible D gene is TRBD1 (5 bases). Germline CDR1 and CDR2: SGHTA and FQGTGA. V was clipped by 6 bases and J by 4 bases, with 13 bases between them. The CDR3 loop spans 15 amino acids. Here the CDR3 DNA reads TGTGCCAGCAGTCTAGGGGCAACCGGGGCCAACGTCCTGACTTTC. Residues: CASSLGATGANVLTF.

This chain uses TRBV28 with TRBJ1-4; possibly TRBD1 for D (5 bases). The CDR3 consists of 15 residues. The germline CDR1 and CDR2 sequences are MDHEN and SYDVKM. V was shortened by 5 bases and J by 8 bases, with 18 bases between the two germline ends. Here the CDR3 reads CASSGLGRELEKLFF. The CDR3 region has the DNA TGTGCCAGCAGTGGCCTGGGACGGGAGTTGGAAAAACTGTTTTTT. Complete variable domain (other parts from reference TRBV28 and TRBJ1-4): DVKVTQSSRYLVKRTGEKVFLECVQDMDHENMFWYRQDPGLGLRLIYFSYDVKMKEKGDIPEGYSVSREKKERFSLILESASTNQTSMYLCASSGLGRELEKLFFGSGTQLSVL.

The chain recombines TRBV14 with TRBJ1-2; 7 bases align to TRBD1. Unmatched junction bases numbered 10, after V lost 1 base and J lost 8 bases. The V gene's germline CDR1 is SGHDN and CDR2 FVKESK. The CDR3 covers 15 residues. CDR3 nucleotides: TGTGCCAGCAGCCAAGCCGCCGCAGGGGGGAGAGGCTACACCTTC. Its translation: CASSQAAAGGRGYTF.

This clone was counted once. The chain employs TRBV4-2 and TRBJ1-5; 7 nucleotides line up with TRBD1. CDR1 LGHNA and CDR2 YNFKEQ come from the germline V gene. The CDR3 contains 14 residues. The junction had 2 bases not matched to a gene; V was cut back by 3 bases and J by 3 bases. CDR3 DNA: TGTGCCAGCAGCCAGGGACAGAACAATCAGCCCCAGCATTTT. This codes for CASSQGQNNQPQHF.

This chain joins TRBV6-6 and TRBJ1-2; unclear D gene. Per the germline V gene, CDR1 is MNHNY and CDR2 is SVGAGI (reference sequence). V lost 10 bases and J lost 0, with 15 bases in between. This CDR3 region has 14 residues. CDR3 loop: CATTSPGTNYGYTF. CDR3 sequence (DNA): TGTGCCACCACGTCCCCCGGGACTAACTATGGCTACACCTTC.

The gene calls are TRBV27 and TRBJ1-4; 9 nucleotides line up with TRBD1. CDR3 length: 13 residues. Per the germline V gene, CDR1 is MNHEY and CDR2 is SMNVEV (reference sequence). V was clipped by 4 bases and J by 6 bases; unmatched bases: 0. In DNA, the CDR3 is TGTGCCAGCAGTTGGACAGGGGATGAAAAACTGTTTTTT. Amino acid sequence: CASSWTGDEKLFF.

The chain combines TRBV6-1 with TRBJ2-1; tentatively, D is TRBD2 (5 bases). V was clipped by 2 bases and J by 1 base, with 12 bases between them. Germline V lookup: CDR1 MNHNS, CDR2 SASEGT. The CDR3 contains 16 residues. CDR3 DNA: TGTGCCAGCAGTGAATCGGTCAGGAGGTCCTACAATGAGCAGTTCTTC. The encoded protein is CASSESVRRSYNEQFF.